One sample yielded the 20 T cell receptor beta chains listed below, sequenced in a study of tissue T cells after allogeneic stem cell transplantation. Time point meaning: mouse harvest day 14 after allogeneic transplant. Tail vein injection delivered 10^7 T-cell-depleted bone marrow cells and 10^6 splenic CD5+ T cells. TCRdb's table, derived via immunoSEQ multiplex PCR, lists solely in-frame clones and lacks some. The sample has about 1,800 clones; roughly 42% are singletons. The sequenced material came from gut tissue. The receptor source for this set is a female BALB/c mouse given C57BL/6 T cells with graft-versus-host disease after an allogeneic hematopoietic cell transplant.

A note on this clone: The gene names given are mouse names. The sequenced fragment ends 1 residue before the CDR3 boundary, so the rest is inferred from the germline J gene. The V call is TRBV14, the J call TRBJ1-6; D unresolved. TRBJ1-6 is flagged as an ORF with uncertain function. Between the trimmed V and J ends, which lost 3 bases and 2 bases, there was a span of 6 bases. In germline, CDR1 is SGHDT, CDR2 FRDEAV. The CDR3 runs to 14 residues. The chain's CDR3 is CASSYSPYNSPLYF. The part of the CDR3 DNA that was read is TGTGCCAGCAGTTACAGTCCCTATAATTCGCCCCTCTAC.

On this clone: Here the gene names and germline are mouse. Read coverage stops 1 residue before the CDR3 terminus; the germline J gene supplies the remainder. The gene calls are TRBV23 and TRBJ1-2. Germline V gives CDR1 KGHTA, CDR2 FQNQQP. This CDR3 comprises 14 residues. The DNA read from the CDR3 is TGCTCCAGCAGTCGGGACGTCACAAACTCCGACTACACC. Residues: CSSSRDVTNSDYT. The CDR3 in full is CSSSRDVTNSDYTF.

This clone was seen once. The gene symbols are mouse symbols. The read comes to an end 1 residue before the CDR3 does, leaving the germline J gene to fill in the end. The chain joins TRBV16 to TRBJ2-1; 8 positions match TRBD2. CDR1 and CDR2 (germline): SGHSA, FRNQAP. After removal of 0 bases from V and 7 bases from J, the junction contained 2 bases not matched to a gene. This CDR3 is 14 amino acids long. CDR3 residues: CASSLEGGRAEQFF. The CDR3 bases that were read are TGTGCAAGCAGCTTAGAGGGGGGGCGGGCTGAGCAGTTC.

In the case of this clone: The gene symbols are mouse symbols. The CDR3 goes on 1 residue after the read ends, and that part is filled in from the germline J gene. V gene TRBV30 combines with J gene TRBJ1-4, with D possibly matching TRBD1 (5 bases). CDR3 size: 14 residues. V was cut by 0 bases and J by 3 bases, with 8 bases left in between. The germline CDR1 and CDR2 sequences are SQVVS and ANEGSEA. Incomplete CDR3 DNA: TGTAGTTCTAGAGAGGCCAGGGCCAACGAAAGATTATTT. Translation: CSSREARANERLF. In full, the CDR3 reads CSSREARANERLFF.

As to this clone: The genes are named according to mouse. The observed sequence ends 1 residue before the CDR3 terminus, with the missing tail filled in from the germline J gene. The genes are TRBV26 and TRBJ1-4; a possible D gene is TRBD1 (5 bases). CDR3 size: 14 residues. The germline V gene encodes CDR1 KGHPV and CDR2 FQNQEV (reference sequence). V dropped 4 bases and J dropped 0 bases, with 6 bases sitting between them. CDR3 DNA, as far as it was read: TGTGCCAGCAGTCCGACAGTTTCCAACGAAAGATTATTT. The encoded protein is CASSPTVSNERLF. The full CDR3 is CASSPTVSNERLFF.

This clone was seen more than once but under ten times. Mouse germline and gene names are used. The observed sequence ends 1 residue before the CDR3 terminus, with the missing tail filled in from the germline J gene. The chain couples TRBV26 to TRBJ2-2, with D perhaps TRBD1 (5 bases). CDR3 length: 13 residues. The V and J ends lost 2 bases and 4 bases respectively, with 5 bases between them. Germline CDR1 and CDR2: KGHPV and FQNQEV (reference sequence). The sequenced CDR3 bases are TGTGCCAGCAGTCTGCAGGGCACCGGGCAGCTCTAC. Translating gives CASSLQGTGQLY. The entire CDR3 protein reads CASSLQGTGQLYF.

Of note for this clone: Genes and germline come from the mouse. The read stops 1 residue short of the end of the CDR3; the missing end is completed from the germline J gene. The J gene is TRBJ1-3, the V gene TRBV20; TRBD1 matches 8 bases. Germline-derived CDR1 and CDR2 are GFQATS and STVNSAI. The CDR3 sequence is 19 residues long. Trimming cost V 1 base and J 0 bases; bases outside gene matches: 14. The CDR3 loop reads CGARGQGIGVPYSGNTLYF. CDR3 DNA (partial): TGTGGTGCTAGGGGACAGGGGATAGGGGTCCCCTATTCTGGAAATACGCTCTAT.

Concerning this clone: Mouse gene names apply. The CDR3 is cut off 1 residue early in the read; its end comes from the germline J gene. The rearrangement joins TRBV26 to TRBJ2-1, with D perhaps matching TRBD2 (5 bases). This CDR3 has 14 residues. Trimming cost V 4 bases and J 1 base, with 8 bases left between them. Germline lookup yields CDR1 KGHPV and CDR2 FQNQEV (reference sequence). CDR3 DNA, as far as it was read: TGTGCCAGCAGTCCACTGGTGAACTATGCTGAGCAGTTC. Translating it yields CASSPLVNYAEQF. The full CDR3 reads CASSPLVNYAEQFF.

This clone turned up a few times. Here the gene names and germline are mouse. Read coverage stops 1 residue before the CDR3 terminus; the germline J gene supplies the remainder. The V call is TRBV20, the J call TRBJ2-7, with D tentatively TRBD1 or TRBD2 (5 bases each). From germline, CDR1 is GFQATS and CDR2 STVNSAI. Trimming shortened V by 0 bases and J by 3 bases, and 12 bases separated the two germline ends. This CDR3 has 14 amino acids. CDR3 DNA (partial): TGTGGTGCTAGGGATAGGGGCTGGGTCTATGAACAGTAC. It is translated as CGARDRGWVYEQY. The whole CDR3 reads CGARDRGWVYEQYF. Using reference TRBV20 and TRBJ2-7 for the parts outside the CDR3, the full variable domain is GALVYQYPRRTICKSGTSMRMECQAVGFQATSVAWYRQSPQKTFELIALSTVNSAIKYEQNFTQEKFPISHPNLSFSSMTVLNAYLEDRGLYLCGARDRGWVYEQYFGPGTRLTVL.

Points on this clone: Gene names follow the mouse nomenclature. Read data end 1 residue before the CDR3 end; the end is taken from the germline J gene. J is TRBJ2-2 and V is TRBV12-1; 9 bases match TRBD2. Germline values: CDR1 SGHSN, CDR2 HYEKVE. The CDR3 covers 14 residues. The V gene end was trimmed by 0 bases and the J gene end by 5 bases; junction bases not matched to a gene: 0. The part of the CDR3 DNA that was read is TGTGCCAGCTCTCTCGGACTGGGGACCGGGCAGCTCTAC. It yields the protein CASSLGLGTGQLY. From start to end, the CDR3 is CASSLGLGTGQLYF.

With regard to this clone: Gene names are mouse gene names. The CDR3 end lies 1 residue beyond the end of the read and is filled in from the germline J gene. The chain combines TRBV26 with TRBJ2-5; the match to TRBD1 covers 8 bases. CDR3 size: 12 residues. J was trimmed by 4 bases and V by 9 bases; bases with no gene match: 3. Looked up from germline, CDR1 is KGHPV and CDR2 is FQNQEV (reference sequence). CDR3 DNA, as far as it was read: TGTGCCAGAGGACAGGGAGAAGACACCCAGTAC. Amino acids: CARGQGEDTQY. The whole CDR3 sequence reads CARGQGEDTQYF.

For this clone: Any gene name here is a mouse gene name. The CDR3 reads CASSRTANTEVFF. CDR3 DNA, as far as it was read: TGTGCCAGCAGTAGGACAGCAAACACAGAAGTCTTC. J is TRBJ1-1 and V is TRBV26; weak D call: TRBD1 (6 bases). Read coverage stops 1 residue before the CDR3 terminus; the germline J gene supplies the remainder. Germline loops: CDR1 KGHPV, CDR2 FQNQEV (reference sequence). The CDR3 is 13 residues long. V shed 5 bases and J shed 0 bases, with 7 bases lying between them.

With regard to this clone: Gene names and germline refer to mouse. Coverage ceases 1 residue before the CDR3 finishes, and the germline J gene fills in the end. This chain joins TRBV20 and TRBJ2-1, with D possibly TRBD1 on 6 matching bases. V lost 1 base to trimming and J lost 4 bases, with 8 bases between them. Germline values: CDR1 GFQATS, CDR2 STVNSAI. The CDR3 has 13 amino acids. The covered CDR3 bases are TGTGGTGCTAGGGGACAGGATTATGCTGAGCAGTTC. Translating gives CGARGQDYAEQF. The whole CDR3 sequence reads CGARGQDYAEQFF.

This clone is large in the sample. Gene names follow the mouse nomenclature. CDR3 DNA (partial): TGTGGTGCTAGGGAGGCGGGGGCGGTTGCAGAAACGCTGTAT. Protein sequence: CGAREAGAVAETLY. The whole CDR3 region reads CGAREAGAVAETLYF. The chain employs TRBV20 and TRBJ2-3; perhaps D is TRBD1 or TRBD2 (6 bases each). The CDR3 end is not reached by the read, which stops 1 residue before it; the germline J gene fills it in. The length of the CDR3 is 15 residues. The V end was cut by 0 bases, the J end by 2 bases, with 12 bases between. Looked up from germline, CDR1 is GFQATS and CDR2 is STVNSAI.

In its sample, this clone is large. Mouse gene names apply. The read terminates 1 residue ahead of where the CDR3 ends, so the germline J gene completes it. J is TRBJ1-2 and V is TRBV13-2; no clear D gene. The germline V gene encodes CDR1 NNHNN and CDR2 SYGAGS (reference sequence). The V end was cut by 0 bases, the J end by 0 bases, with 6 bases between. This CDR3 comprises 14 residues. This CDR3 reads CASGDAKANSDYTF. CDR3 DNA (partial): TGTGCCAGCGGTGATGCGAAGGCAAACTCCGACTACACC.

Judged by abundance, this clone is large. The gene names given are mouse names. Read coverage stops 1 residue before the CDR3 terminus; the germline J gene supplies the remainder. The gene calls are TRBV14 and TRBJ2-1; 10 bases fit TRBD2. J lost 3 bases, V lost 5 bases, and 5 bases had no gene match. CDR3 length equals 15 residues. From germline, CDR1 is SGHDT and CDR2 FRDEAV. CDR3 DNA (partial): TGTGCCAGCAGCCTCTGGGGGGGCGTCTATGCTGAGCAGTTC. It specifies CASSLWGGVYAEQF. The entire CDR3 reads CASSLWGGVYAEQFF.

Note on this clone: Germline is not matched at one junction end, which may reflect a read error. Genes and germline are mouse. The sequence runs out 1 residue before the end of the CDR3; the remainder is reconstructed from the germline J gene. The chain links TRBV13-2 to TRBJ2-7; TRBD2 matches 10 bases. This CDR3 is built from 14 residues. CDR1 is NNHNN, CDR2 SYGAGS, per germline (reference sequence). The CDR3 region is CASSDWGDSYEQYF. The sequenced part of the CDR3 DNA is TGTGCCAGCAGTGACTGGGGGGACTCCTATGAACAGTAC.

Worth noting for this clone: Mouse gene names and germline throughout. Coverage ceases 1 residue before the CDR3 finishes, and the germline J gene fills in the end. The J gene is TRBJ2-7, the V gene TRBV13-3; D gene uncertain. Trimming removed 0 bases at V and 2 bases at J, with 6 bases between. CDR3 length: 13 amino acids. The germline V gene encodes CDR1 NNHDY and CDR2 SYVADS. The sequenced CDR3 bases are TGTGCCAGCAGTGATGGGGGTACCTATGAACAGTAC. Translation: CASSDGGTYEQY. The whole CDR3 protein is CASSDGGTYEQYF.

As concerns this clone: The genes and germline here are from mouse. The DNA ends 1 residue before the CDR3 does, and the rest of the CDR3 is filled in from the germline J gene. The chain links TRBV29 to TRBJ2-2; TRBD2 might be the D (6 bases). Trimming took 0 bases from V and 4 from J, leaving 12 bases between them. CDR3 length: 16 amino acids. CDR1 is MSHET, CDR2 SYDVDS, per germline. CDR3 bases read: TGTGCTAGCAGTTTATCGAGTGGGGGAGGCACCGGGCAGCTCTAC. This sequence encodes CASSLSSGGGTGQLY. In full, the CDR3 is CASSLSSGGGTGQLYF.

Only a few counts were recorded for this clone. The genes and germline here are from mouse. The CDR3 end falls 1 residue outside the read, so it is completed with the germline J gene. The V and J genes are TRBV3 and TRBJ2-2; D gene ambiguous. Trimming took off 1 base at V and 3 bases at J, with 3 bases between the two ends. The V gene's germline CDR1 is SNHLY and CDR2 FYNGKV (reference sequence). This CDR3 region has 13 residues. CDR3 sequence: CASSLDYTGQLYF. The covered CDR3 bases are TGTGCCAGCAGCTTAGACTACACCGGGCAGCTCTAC.